Each of the 10 T cell receptor beta chains below was sequenced from the same sample in a study of shared clonotypes between healthy human individuals. Profiled with immunoSEQ multiplex PCR; TCRdb holds only in-frame clones, not every one. This sample has around 320,000 clones, with around 86% found just once. Sample: memory CD8+ T cells sorted from blood. The subset is: CD45RO+ cells pooled with CCR7-negative TemRA cells. These receptor sequences come from a man aged 18 to 30 in good health.

V gene TRBV6-5 combines with J gene TRBJ2-2; 7 positions match TRBD1. The CDR3 is made up of 15 amino acids. With V trimmed by 3 bases and J by 7 bases, 8 bases remained unmatched. CDR1 is MNHEY, CDR2 SVGAGI, per germline. DNA for the CDR3: TGTGCCAGCAGTTATGACAGGGATCTTGACGGGGAGCTGTTTTTT. Amino acid sequence: CASSYDRDLDGELFF.

The CDR3 reads CASSALGHSYEQYF. The CDR3, as DNA: TGTGCCAGCAGTGCCTTGGGGCACTCCTACGAGCAGTACTTC. The rearrangement uses TRBV7-9 and TRBJ2-7, with D perhaps TRBD1 (5 bases). Germline lookup yields CDR1 SEHNR and CDR2 FQNEAQ (reference sequence). Deletions cut 6 bases from V and 0 bases from J, with 12 bases between. The CDR3 runs to 14 residues.

About this clone: Other nucleotide sequences from this sample produce the same CDR3. J is TRBJ2-7 and V is TRBV5-6; TRBD1 matches at 9 bases. This CDR3 comprises 15 residues. Germline V CDR1 and CDR2: SGHDT, YYEEEE. Unmatched junction bases numbered 10, after V lost 4 bases and J lost 5 bases. DNA for the CDR3: TGTGCCAGCAGCGGTGGGACAGGGAGAATCCACGAGCAGTACTTC. Protein product: CASSGGTGRIHEQYF.

This clone was seen many times. The CDR3 bases are TGTGCCAGCAGCCCCCTGGCGGAGTACGAGCAGTACTTC. This sequence encodes CASSPLAEYEQYF. The chain uses TRBV28 and TRBJ2-7, with no clear D. Germline V CDR1 and CDR2: MDHEN, SYDVKM. V lost 6 bases to trimming and J lost 4 bases, with 13 bases between them. This CDR3 comprises 13 residues.

The gene calls are TRBV19 and TRBJ1-1, with D unclear. Looked up from germline, CDR1 is LNHDA and CDR2 is SQIVND (reference sequence). CDR3 length: 15 residues. The V gene lost 3 bases and the J gene lost 2 bases, with 13 bases spanning the gap. The CDR3 nucleotides read TGTGCCAGTAGTATGTTGGAGGAAAGAAACACTGAAGCTTTCTTT. As protein: CASSMLEERNTEAFF.

The chain has TRBV2 and TRBJ2-1; 8 bases match TRBD2. The CDR3 totals 13 residues. The V and J ends lost 8 bases and 7 bases, in that order; junction bases with no gene match: 7. CDR1 SNHLY and CDR2 FYNNEI come from the germline V gene. CDR3 protein: CASYGGGRNEQFF. As DNA, the CDR3 is TGTGCCAGCTATGGCGGGGGGCGTAATGAGCAGTTCTTC.

The chain combines TRBV5-1 with TRBJ1-1; no clear D. Germline assignment: CDR1 SGHRS and CDR2 YFSETQ. The CDR3 sequence is 14 residues long. V lost 0 bases and J 2 bases, leaving 8 bases between the germline ends. In DNA, the CDR3 is TGCGCCAGCAGCTTGGCCTTCATTAACACTGAAGCTTTCTTT. Translation: CASSLAFINTEAFF. The complete variable domain, with remaining parts taken from reference TRBV5-1 and TRBJ1-1, reads KAGVTQTPRYLIKTRGQQVTLSCSPISGHRSVSWYQQTPGQGLQFLFEYFSETQRNKGNFPGRFSGRQFSNSRSEMNVSTLELGDSALYLCASSLAFINTEAFFGQGTRLTVV.

V is TRBV4-1 and J is TRBJ2-7; D is possibly TRBD1 (6 bases). V dropped 4 bases and J dropped 1 base, with 20 bases sitting between them. The CDR3 has 17 amino acids. Germline CDR1 reads MGHRA; CDR2 reads YSYEKL. The CDR3 loop is CASSPEDLPGESYEQYF. In nucleotides, the CDR3 is TGCGCCAGCAGCCCAGAGGACCTACCAGGGGAGTCCTACGAGCAGTACTTC.

CDR3 nucleotides: TGTGCCAGCAGCAGAGGGAAGTCGTTAGGGGGTCAGCCCCAGCATTTT. It codes for CASSRGKSLGGQPQHF. This chain connects TRBV13 to TRBJ1-5; possible D gene TRBD1, 6 bases. V was trimmed by 5 bases and J by 6 bases, leaving 20 bases between them. Germline CDR1 reads PRHDT; CDR2 reads FYEKMQ (reference sequence). The CDR3 runs 16 residues.

The chain recombines TRBV2 with TRBJ1-5, with TRBD1 identical over 12 bases. The CDR3 consists of 18 residues. V was pared by 6 bases and J by 7 bases, with 16 bases of the junction left unmatched. CDR1 is SNHLY and CDR2 is FYNNEI in the germline V gene. CDR3: CASSADLPGQGAWQPQHF. CDR3 nucleotide sequence: TGTGCCAGCAGCGCAGATCTCCCGGGACAGGGGGCATGGCAGCCCCAGCATTTT.